This T cell receptor (beta chain) comes out of a study of CD8+ T cells in alopecia areata. As the sequencing template, cDNA was produced by extracting RNA and reverse transcribing it. Measured with immunoSEQ multiplex PCR; TCRdb has only the in-frame clones, and not every one. The table records about 90,000 clones, around 40% of them present only once. Treatment reported: oral pan-JAK inhibitor, 5-10 mg twice daily. This clone was counted a few times. Its antigen is not known. Broader study findings: Numerous clones, expanded in lesions, remained in scalp and blood during tofacitinib. Higher clonality was seen in lesional scalp than in normal scalp, especially in alopecia totalis/universalis. Scalp clonality and expanded CD8+ clones among the top 100 fell significantly with tofacitinib.

The sequence derives from a human donor with alopecia areata. Material: CD8+ T cells sorted from blood, obtained at week 24, from a patient treated with tofacitinib.

In DNA, the CDR3 is TGTGCCAGCAGCTTAATGGGGAAAGAGACCCAGTACTTC. Its protein is CASSLMGKETQYF. The chain employs TRBV7-6 and TRBJ2-5; D ambiguous. V was clipped by 2 bases and J by 3 bases, with 7 bases between them. The germline V gene has CDR1 SGHVS and CDR2 FNYEAQ. The CDR3 is 13 amino acids. Full variable domain (missing parts from reference TRBV7-6 and TRBJ2-5): GAGVSQSPRYKVTKRGQDVALRCDPISGHVSLYWYRQALGQGPEFLTYFNYEAQQDKSGLPNDRFSAERPEGSISTLTIQRTEQRDSAMYRCASSLMGKETQYFGPGTRLLVL.